Listed below are T cell receptor beta chains from one sample, sequenced in a study of lymphopenia after photon versus proton radiotherapy. Clones were sequenced by immunoSEQ multiplex PCR, and TCRdb holds only the in-frame ones, with some missing. The sample yields approximately 70,000 clones, about nine tenths seen once. The sample consisted of peripheral blood, taken from a patient treated with proton-based radiotherapy. Receptors originate from a man older than 75 with esophageal cancer. The CDR3 runs from the conserved cysteine through the conserved F or W. A D gene is named only where the DNA matches it firmly. Expanded clones are given a class, and other clones once, few, many or no size at all.

NA | TRBJ2-7 | NA | TRBV15 | TGTGCCACCAGCTTGGGTAGGGGGTTACTCGAGCAGTACTTC | CATSLGRGLLEQYF
NA | TRBJ2-3 | NA | TRBV6-6 | TGTGCCAGCAGTTACGGGAGAGATACGCAGTATTTT | CASSYGRDTQYF
TRBD1 | TRBJ2-5 | NA | TRBV7-2 | TGTGCCAGCAGCTTAGGAGACAGGGCTCAAGAGACCCAGTACTTC | CASSLGDRAQETQYF
TRBD1 | TRBJ1-2 | once | TRBV6-5 | TGTGCCAGCAGTGGACAGGGGGCCCGGCCCTATGGCTACACCTTC | CASSGQGARPYGYTF
TRBD2 | TRBJ2-3 | NA | TRBV5-1 | TGCGCCAGCAGCCCAGGACTAGCGGGGAGCACAGATACGCAGTATTTT | CASSPGLAGSTDTQYF
NA | TRBJ1-1 | few | TRBV5-4 | TGTGCCAGCAGAATAAATAGGCACACTGAAGCTTTCTTT | CASRINRHTEAFF
NA | TRBJ2-5 | NA | TRBV5-1 | TGCGCCAGCAGCTTGGGGCACGGGGTTTTAGAGACCCAGTACTTC | CASSLGHGVLETQYF
NA | TRBJ1-5 | NA | TRBV19 | TGTGCCAGTAGTTATAGCAATCAGCCCCAGCATTTT | CASSYSNQPQHF
NA | TRBJ2-1 | NA | TRBV19 | TGTGCCAGTAGTATAGCCTACAATGAGCAGTTCTTC | CASSIAYNEQFF
NA | TRBJ1-2 | once | TRBV5-8 | TGTGCCAGCAGCCTTCTCCCGGGGGCTGGCACCTTC | CASSLLPGAGTF
NA | TRBJ2-2 | NA | TRBV30 | TGTGCCTGGACTACTCGGGGGCGTCACACCGGGGAGCTGTTTTTT | CAWTTRGRHTGELFF
NA | TRBJ1-1 | NA | TRBV25-1 | TGTGCCAGCAGTGAAAAATTCCCTTTGCAGTCGAACACTGAAGCTTTCTTT | CASSEKFPLQSNTEAFF
NA | TRBJ2-7 | NA | TRBV19 | TGTGCCAGTAGTATAGGGCAGGCGCCCTCCTACGAGCAGTACTTC | CASSIGQAPSYEQYF
NA | TRBJ1-1 | few | TRBV4-3 | TGCGCCAGCAGCCAATCACCGTACTTGGGGACTGAGTCTGAAGCTTTCTTT | CASSQSPYLGTESEAFF
TRBD1 | TRBJ2-5 | NA | TRBV7-9 | TGTGCCAGCAGCTTAGAGGGGGCTCAAGAGACCCAGTACTTC | CASSLEGAQETQYF
NA | TRBJ2-3 | NA | TRBV5-4 | TGTGCCAGCAGCTTTCCCAGGGGATCGGCAGATACGCAGTATTTT | CASSFPRGSADTQYF
TRBD1 | TRBJ2-7 | few | TRBV4-1 | TGCGCCAGCAGCCAAGTACAGGGGGCCTACGAGCAGTACTTC | CASSQVQGAYEQYF
NA | TRBJ2-7 | NA | TRBV18 | TGTGCCAGCTCGCCCCCAGGGGTACCCTACGAGCAGTACTTC | CASSPPGVPYEQYF
TRBD1 | TRBJ2-3 | NA | TRBV11-2 | TGTGCCAGCAGATTACCCTGGACAGGGGGCACAGATACGCAGTATTTT | CASRLPWTGGTDTQYF
NA | TRBJ1-1 | once | TRBV5-1 | TGCGCCAGCAGCTTGGTACGGGGAGGTACTGAAGCTTTCTTT | CASSLVRGGTEAFF
TRBD1 | TRBJ1-1 | NA | TRBV6-6 | TGTGCCAGCAGTGAGGGGAGGGGGCACGGCACTGAAGCTTTCTTT | CASSEGRGHGTEAFF
NA | TRBJ2-5 | NA | TRBV28 | TGTGCCAGCAGTAAAAATGGACGGGGCCAAGAGACCCAGTACTTC | CASSKNGRGQETQYF
NA | TRBJ2-5 | NA | TRBV10-3 | TGTGCCATCAGTGAGTCGTATGAGACCCAGTACTTC | CAISESYETQYF
TRBD1 | TRBJ2-7 | NA | TRBV4-3 | TGCGCCAGCAGCCAAGAAGGGGACAGCTCCTACGAGCAGTACTTC | CASSQEGDSSYEQYF
TRBD2 | TRBJ2-3 | NA | TRBV5-5 | TGTGCCAGCAGCTTGGGGTTAGCGGGGTCAGGCCTCGGGCAGTATTTT | CASSLGLAGSGLGQYF
TRBD2 | TRBJ2-2 | once | TRBV19 | TGTGCCAGTAGTATAGATTCGCGGTGGCTAGCGGGAGGGATCACCGGGGAGCTGTTTTTT | CASSIDSRWLAGGITGELFF
TRBD1 | TRBJ1-5 | NA | TRBV10-3 | TGTGCCATCAGCATGGGACAGGGCGATCAGCCCCAGCATTTT | CAISMGQGDQPQHF
NA | TRBJ1-6 | NA | TRBV5-1 | TGCGCCAGCAGCTTGGTAGAGGGGAGCTCCTATAATTCACCCCTCCACTTT | CASSLVEGSSYNSPLHF
TRBD2 | TRBJ2-7 | NA | TRBV7-8 | TGTGCCAGCAGCTTCCACCGATTTACTAGCGGGCAAAGGTCCTACGAGCAGTACTTC | CASSFHRFTSGQRSYEQYF
NA | TRBJ1-5 | NA | TRBV5-5 | TGTGCCAGCAGCGAGGAGGCAGAGGCAAGCAATCAGCCCCAGCATTTT | CASSEEAEASNQPQHF
TRBD2 | TRBJ2-5 | NA | TRBV9 | TGTGCCAGCAGCGTAGGGGGAGGGATAGGAGAGACCCAGTACTTC | CASSVGGGIGETQYF
TRBD1 | TRBJ2-1 | NA | TRBV6-5 | TGTGCCAGCTGGACAGGGACGGAGCAGTTCTTC | CASWTGTEQFF
NA | TRBJ1-5 | NA | TRBV10-3 | TGTGCCATCAGTGAGTTCCAGGGGAGCAATCAGCCCCAGCATTTT | CAISEFQGSNQPQHF
NA | TRBJ1-1 | NA | TRBV19 | TGTGCCAGTAGCACCCCCTCGAGGGGAGGGACTGAAGCTTTCTTT | CASSTPSRGGTEAFF
NA | TRBJ2-7 | NA | TRBV15 | TGTGCCACCAGCAGAGATCCGGACAGTTCCTACGAGCAGTACTTC | CATSRDPDSSYEQYF
NA | TRBJ1-1 | NA | TRBV7-2 | TGTGCCAGCAGCGCACGGGACGGGAACACTGAAGCTTTCTTT | CASSARDGNTEAFF
NA | TRBJ2-5 | NA | TRBV6-5 | TGTGCCAGCAGTTACTCGGCAGGTCCGAGGGAGACCCAGTACTTC | CASSYSAGPRETQYF
NA | TRBJ2-7 | once | TRBV7-2 | TGTGCCAGCACCCCCTTGGACGGATACGAGCAGTACTTC | CASTPLDGYEQYF
TRBD2 | TRBJ2-3 | NA | TRBV7-9 | TGTGCCAGCAGCTGGGGGACTAGCGGGAGAGGCGATACGCAGTATTTT | CASSWGTSGRGDTQYF
NA | TRBJ1-1 | once | TRBV30 | TGTGCCTGGAGTGGCAGCAACACTGAAGCTTTCTTT | CAWSGSNTEAFF
TRBD2 | TRBJ2-5 | once | TRBV15 | TGTGCCACCAGCAGGGGGGGGTGGGAGACCCAGTACTTC | CATSRGGWETQYF
TRBD1 | TRBJ1-4 | NA | TRBV5-1 | TGCGCCAGCAGCACGGGACAGGAAACAACTAATGAAAAACTGTTTTTT | CASSTGQETTNEKLFF
NA | TRBJ2-1 | NA | TRBV19 | TGTGCCAGTAGTATCGGAACAGGAGGCTCCTACAATGAGCAGTTCTTC | CASSIGTGGSYNEQFF
TRBD2 | TRBJ2-7 | NA | TRBV19 | TGTGCCAGTAGTAGCAGCGGGAGGGCTCCTGACTACGAGCAGTACTTC | CASSSSGRAPDYEQYF
NA | TRBJ1-5 | NA | TRBV27 | TGTGCCAGCGGTTGGACAGGCAATCAGCCCCAGCATTTT | CASGWTGNQPQHF
TRBD1 | TRBJ1-2 | NA | TRBV19 | TGTGCCAGTAGTGTCCCATGGGGACAGGGGGACTATGGCTACACCTTC | CASSVPWGQGDYGYTF
NA | TRBJ2-4 | NA | TRBV5-6 | TGTGCCAGCGGGCGGGAATCAACAAACATTCAGTACTTC | CASGRESTNIQYF
TRBD2 | TRBJ2-7 | NA | TRBV5-1 | TGCGCCAGCAGCTTGCTAGCGGGGACTTCCTACGAGCAGTACTTC | CASSLLAGTSYEQYF
TRBD1 | TRBJ2-4 | NA | TRBV19 | TGTGCCAGTAGGGGACAGGGGATAGCCAAAAACATTCAGTACTTC | CASRGQGIAKNIQYF
NA | TRBJ1-2 | NA | TRBV19 | TGTGCCAGTAGGACCCCTCACAGGGCGTTGAACTATGGCTACACCTTC | CASRTPHRALNYGYTF
TRBD1 | TRBJ2-1 | NA | TRBV12-5 | TGTGCTAGTGGTTTGGGGGACAGGGGTAAAAATGAGCAGTTCTTC | CASGLGDRGKNEQFF
NA | TRBJ2-7 | NA | TRBV30 | TGTGCCTGGAGTCTCTCCTACGAGCAGTACTTC | CAWSLSYEQYF
NA | TRBJ1-2 | NA | TRBV6-6 | TGTGCCAGCAGACTCACGACGGGTACCGGCTACACCTTC | CASRLTTGTGYTF
NA | TRBJ2-3 | few | TRBV5-4 | TGTGCCAGCAGCATCGACCAGACAGATACGCAGTATTTT | CASSIDQTDTQYF
NA | TRBJ2-3 | NA | TRBV2 | TGTGCCAGCAGAAGGACAGCTAGCACAGATACGCAGTATTTT | CASRRTASTDTQYF
NA | TRBJ1-4 | once | TRBV7-2 | TGTGCCAGCAGCTCCCCCCCGAGGGAAAAACTGTTTTTT | CASSSPPREKLFF
NA | TRBJ2-7 | NA | TRBV20-1 | TGCAGTGCTAGCAGGGGGGGCGAGCAGTACTTC | CSASRGGEQYF
TRBD2 | TRBJ2-3 | NA | TRBV2 | TGTGCCAGCAGTGTCCTAGCGGGGGGCACAGATACGCAGTATTTT | CASSVLAGGTDTQYF
NA | TRBJ2-1 | NA | TRBV9 | TGTGCCAGCAGCGCAGTCCTTGTTGGGTGGGGGGAGCAGTTCTTC | CASSAVLVGWGEQFF